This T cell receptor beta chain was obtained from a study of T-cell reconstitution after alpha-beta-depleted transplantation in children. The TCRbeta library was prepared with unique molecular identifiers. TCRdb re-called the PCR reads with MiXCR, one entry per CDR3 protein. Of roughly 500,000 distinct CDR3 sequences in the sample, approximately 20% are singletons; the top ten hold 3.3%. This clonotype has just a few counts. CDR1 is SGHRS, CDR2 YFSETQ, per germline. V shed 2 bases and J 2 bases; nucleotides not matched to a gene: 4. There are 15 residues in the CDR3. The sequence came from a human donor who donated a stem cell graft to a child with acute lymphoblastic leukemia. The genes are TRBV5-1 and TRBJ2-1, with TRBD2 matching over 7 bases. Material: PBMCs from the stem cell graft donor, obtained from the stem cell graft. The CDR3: CASSLAGNAYNEQFF. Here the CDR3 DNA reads TGCGCCAGCAGCTTAGCGGGGAACGCCTACAATGAGCAGTTCTTC.